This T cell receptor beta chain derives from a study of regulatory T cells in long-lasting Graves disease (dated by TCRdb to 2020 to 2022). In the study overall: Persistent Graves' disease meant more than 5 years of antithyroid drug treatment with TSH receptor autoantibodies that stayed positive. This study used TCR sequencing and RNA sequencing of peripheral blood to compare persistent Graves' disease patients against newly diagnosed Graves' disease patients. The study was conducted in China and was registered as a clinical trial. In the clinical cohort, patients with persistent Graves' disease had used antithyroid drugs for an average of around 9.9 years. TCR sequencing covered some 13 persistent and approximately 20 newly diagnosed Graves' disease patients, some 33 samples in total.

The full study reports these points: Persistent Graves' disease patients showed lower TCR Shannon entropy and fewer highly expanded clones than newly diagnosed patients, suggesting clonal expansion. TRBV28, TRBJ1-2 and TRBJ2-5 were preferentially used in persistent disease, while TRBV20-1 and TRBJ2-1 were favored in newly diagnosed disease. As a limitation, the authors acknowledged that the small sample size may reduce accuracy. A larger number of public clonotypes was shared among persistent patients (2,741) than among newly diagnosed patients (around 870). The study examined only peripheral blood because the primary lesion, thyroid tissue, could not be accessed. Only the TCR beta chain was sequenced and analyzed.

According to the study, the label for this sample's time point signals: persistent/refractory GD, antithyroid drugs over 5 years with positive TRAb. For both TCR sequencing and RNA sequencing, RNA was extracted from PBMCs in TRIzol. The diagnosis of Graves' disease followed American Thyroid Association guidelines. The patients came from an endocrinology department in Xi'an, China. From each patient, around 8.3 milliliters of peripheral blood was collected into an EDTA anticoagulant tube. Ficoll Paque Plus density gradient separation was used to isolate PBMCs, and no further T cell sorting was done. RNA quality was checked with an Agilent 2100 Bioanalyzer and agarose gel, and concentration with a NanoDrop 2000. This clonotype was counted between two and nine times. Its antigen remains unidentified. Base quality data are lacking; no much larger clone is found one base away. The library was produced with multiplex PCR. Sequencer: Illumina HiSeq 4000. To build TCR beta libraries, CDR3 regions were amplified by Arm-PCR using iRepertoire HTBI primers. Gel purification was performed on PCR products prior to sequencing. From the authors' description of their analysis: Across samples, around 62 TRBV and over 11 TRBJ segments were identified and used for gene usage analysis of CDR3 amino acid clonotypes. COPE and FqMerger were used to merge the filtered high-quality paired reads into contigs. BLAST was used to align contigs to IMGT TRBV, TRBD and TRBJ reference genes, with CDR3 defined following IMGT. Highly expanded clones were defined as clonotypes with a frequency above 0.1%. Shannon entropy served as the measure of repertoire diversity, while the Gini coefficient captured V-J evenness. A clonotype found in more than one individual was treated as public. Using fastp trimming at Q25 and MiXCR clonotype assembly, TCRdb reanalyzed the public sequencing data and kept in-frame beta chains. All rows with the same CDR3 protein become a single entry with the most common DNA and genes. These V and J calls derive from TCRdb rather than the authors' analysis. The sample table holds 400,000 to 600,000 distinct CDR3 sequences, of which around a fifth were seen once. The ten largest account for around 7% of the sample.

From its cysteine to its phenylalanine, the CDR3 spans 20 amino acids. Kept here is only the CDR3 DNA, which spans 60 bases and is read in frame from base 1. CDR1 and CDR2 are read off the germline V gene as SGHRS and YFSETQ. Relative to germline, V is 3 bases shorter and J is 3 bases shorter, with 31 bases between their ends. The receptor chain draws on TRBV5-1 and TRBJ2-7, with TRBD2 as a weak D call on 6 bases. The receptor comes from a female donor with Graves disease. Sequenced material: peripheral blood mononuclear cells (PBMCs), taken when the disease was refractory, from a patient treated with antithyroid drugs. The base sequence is TGCGCCAGCAGCTCCCACCAGCTTGAGGAGGGCCAAGCCGTTTTCTACGAGCAGTACTTC. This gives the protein CASSSHQLEEGQAVFYEQYF. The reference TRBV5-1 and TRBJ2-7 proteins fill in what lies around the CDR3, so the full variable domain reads KAGVTQTPRYLIKTRGQQVTLSCSPISGHRSVSWYQQTPGQGLQFLFEYFSETQRNKGNFPGRFSGRQFSNSRSEMNVSTLELGDSALYLCASSSHQLEEGQAVFYEQYFGPGTRLTVT.